The 2 T cell receptor beta chains below were found in one sample sequenced in a study of IL-17A CD8 T cells in psoriatic arthritis synovium. Data came from immunoSEQ multiplex PCR; TCRdb stores just in-frame clones and leaves some out. In the table there are a few thousand clones, around 70% of which are singletons. After approximately 1.5 hours of PMA and ionomycin stimulation, cells were labeled by IL-17A and IFNgamma secretion assays. The synovial fluid came from psoriatic arthritis joints with active inflammation. Sequencing was carried out using IFN-gamma+ CD8+ T cells from synovial fluid. Subset meaning: IL-17A-IFNgamma+ memory CD8+ (Tc1) cells. These receptors originate from a human donor with psoriatic arthritis.

The chain carries TRBV27 and TRBJ2-1; 7 nucleotides line up with TRBD2. This CDR3 contains 14 residues. The V gene's germline CDR1 is MNHEY and CDR2 SMNVEV (reference sequence). Trimming at V came to 2 bases and at J to 5 bases, leaving 3 bases not matched to a gene. CDR3: CASSLLAANNEQFF. CDR3 coding DNA: TGTGCCAGCAGTTTACTAGCGGCCAACAATGAGCAGTTCTTC.

The rearrangement joins TRBV4-3 to TRBJ2-1; 13 bases line up with TRBD2. In germline, CDR1 is LGHNA, CDR2 YSLEER. V was pared by 4 bases and J by 3 bases, with 3 bases of the junction left unmatched. The CDR3 extends over 16 amino acids. CDR3 sequence (DNA): TGCGCCAGCAGCCGCGGACTAGCGGGAGACTACAATGAGCAGTTCTTC. It yields the protein CASSRGLAGDYNEQFF.